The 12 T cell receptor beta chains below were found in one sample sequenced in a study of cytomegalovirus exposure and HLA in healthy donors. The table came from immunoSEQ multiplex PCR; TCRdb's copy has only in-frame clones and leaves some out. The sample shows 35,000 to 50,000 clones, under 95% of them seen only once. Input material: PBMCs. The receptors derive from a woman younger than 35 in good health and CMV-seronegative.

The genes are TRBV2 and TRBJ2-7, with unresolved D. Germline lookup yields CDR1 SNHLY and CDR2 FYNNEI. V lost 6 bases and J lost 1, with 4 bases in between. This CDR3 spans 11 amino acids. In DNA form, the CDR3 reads TGTGCCAGCAGGGCATCCTACGAGCAGTACTTC. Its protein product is CASRASYEQYF.

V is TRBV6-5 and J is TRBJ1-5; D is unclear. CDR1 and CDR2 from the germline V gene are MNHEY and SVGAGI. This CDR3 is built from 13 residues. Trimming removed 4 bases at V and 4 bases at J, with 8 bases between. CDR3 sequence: CASSSERNQPQHF. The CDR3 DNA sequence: TGTGCCAGCAGTTCGGAGAGAAATCAGCCCCAGCATTTT.

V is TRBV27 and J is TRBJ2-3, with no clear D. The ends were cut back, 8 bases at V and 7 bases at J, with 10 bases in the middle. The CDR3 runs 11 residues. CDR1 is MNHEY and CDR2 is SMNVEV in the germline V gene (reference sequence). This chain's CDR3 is CASQAYNTQYF. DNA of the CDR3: TGTGCCAGCCAGGCTTATAATACGCAGTATTTT.

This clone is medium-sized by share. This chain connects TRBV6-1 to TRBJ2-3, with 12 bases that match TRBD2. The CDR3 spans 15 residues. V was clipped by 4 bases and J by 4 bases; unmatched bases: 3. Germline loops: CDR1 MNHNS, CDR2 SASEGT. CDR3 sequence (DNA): TGTGCCAGCAGTGTGGCTAGCGGGGGGGCAGATACGCAGTATTTT. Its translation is CASSVASGGADTQYF.

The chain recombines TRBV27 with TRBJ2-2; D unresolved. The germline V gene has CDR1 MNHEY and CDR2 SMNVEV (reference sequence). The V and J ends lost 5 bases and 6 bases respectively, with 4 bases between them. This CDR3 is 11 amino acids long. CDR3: CASSQSGELFF. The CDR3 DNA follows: TGTGCCAGCAGTCAGTCCGGGGAGCTGTTTTTT.

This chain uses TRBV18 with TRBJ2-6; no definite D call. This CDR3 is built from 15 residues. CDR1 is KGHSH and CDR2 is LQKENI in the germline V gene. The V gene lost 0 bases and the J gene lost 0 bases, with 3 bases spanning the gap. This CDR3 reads CASSPPGSGANVLTF. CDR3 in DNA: TGTGCCAGCTCACCACCCGGCTCTGGGGCCAACGTCCTGACTTTC.

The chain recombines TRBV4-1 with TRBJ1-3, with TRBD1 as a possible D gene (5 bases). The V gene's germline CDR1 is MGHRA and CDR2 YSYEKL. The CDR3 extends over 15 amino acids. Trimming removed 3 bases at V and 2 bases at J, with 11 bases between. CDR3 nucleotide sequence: TGCGCCAGCAGCCAGCAGGGTTTTGCTGGAAACACCATATATTTT. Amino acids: CASSQQGFAGNTIYF.

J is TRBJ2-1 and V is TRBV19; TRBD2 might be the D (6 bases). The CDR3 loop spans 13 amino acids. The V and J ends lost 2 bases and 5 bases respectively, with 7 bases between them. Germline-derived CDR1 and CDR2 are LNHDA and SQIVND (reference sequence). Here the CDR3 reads CASSIRRDNEQFF. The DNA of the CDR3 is TGTGCCAGTAGTATAAGGAGGGACAATGAGCAGTTCTTC. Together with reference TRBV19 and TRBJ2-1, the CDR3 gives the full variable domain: DGGITQSPKYLFRKEGQNVTLSCEQNLNHDAMYWYRQDPGQGLRLIYYSQIVNDFQKGDIAEGYSVSREKKESFPLTVTSAQKNPTAFYLCASSIRRDNEQFFGPGTRLTVL.

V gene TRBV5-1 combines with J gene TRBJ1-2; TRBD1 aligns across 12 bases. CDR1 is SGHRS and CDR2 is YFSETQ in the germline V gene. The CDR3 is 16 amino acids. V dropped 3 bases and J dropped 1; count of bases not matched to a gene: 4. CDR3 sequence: CASSWGQGASNYGYTF. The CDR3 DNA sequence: TGCGCCAGCAGCTGGGGACAGGGGGCTAGTAACTATGGCTACACCTTC.

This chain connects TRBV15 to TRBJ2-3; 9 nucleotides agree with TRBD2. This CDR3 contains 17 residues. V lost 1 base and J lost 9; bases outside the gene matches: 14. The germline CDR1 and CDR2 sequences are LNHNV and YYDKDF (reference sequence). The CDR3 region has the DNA TGTGCCACCAGCAGAGGACTAGCGGTGAACGAGCGCGTGACGCAGTATTTT. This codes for CATSRGLAVNERVTQYF.

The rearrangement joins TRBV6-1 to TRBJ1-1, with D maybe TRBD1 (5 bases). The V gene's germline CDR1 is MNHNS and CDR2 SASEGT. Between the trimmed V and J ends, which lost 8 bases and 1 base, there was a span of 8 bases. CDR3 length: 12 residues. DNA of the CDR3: TGTGCCAGCGTAACAGGGAACACTGAAGCTTTCTTT. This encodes CASVTGNTEAFF.

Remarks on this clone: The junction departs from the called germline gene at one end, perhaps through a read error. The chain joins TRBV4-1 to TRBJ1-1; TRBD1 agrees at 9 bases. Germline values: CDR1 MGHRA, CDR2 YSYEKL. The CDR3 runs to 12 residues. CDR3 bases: TGCGCCAGCAGCCAACTGGGACAGGGACGTCTCTTT. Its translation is CASSQLGQGRLF.